The entry that follows covers one T cell receptor (beta chain) sequence. The sample holds many counts of this clone. It lacks a known antigen. No base qualities exist here, and no much larger clone lies one base off it. Sample time point, as interpreted from the label and publication: posttransplant day relative to BM transplant. This sample's treatment or condition label indicates: high-dose cyclophosphamide on days +3 and +4 as single-agent GVHD prophylaxis. PTCy patients received busulfan and fludarabine conditioning, a related or unrelated marrow graft, and cyclophosphamide on days +3 and +4. The PTCy-treated patients were enrolled in a prospective multi-institutional clinical trial. Mononuclear cells from peripheral blood and bone marrow were separated by Ficoll-Hypaque density centrifugation and then cryopreserved. Genomic DNA was used for TRB sequencing, which was performed with the immunoSEQ assay at survey resolution or with the hsTCRB kit. Per the source publication's procedure: Initial read processing used immunoSEQ software, and repertoire analyses used the LymphoSeq R package. For each TRB dataset, clonality was calculated as 1 minus normalized Shannon entropy, and the Gini coefficient was computed as well. To infer phenotypes in unsorted samples, TRB sequences from sorted subsets of the recipient or donor were mapped onto the unsorted samples of the same recipient. The clones in this table, taken by TCRdb from immuneACCESS, are in-frame only. Not every clone is retained; where verified, under half of the shortfall comes from an unresolved V gene, and the cause of the rest is unknown. V, J and clone size are those of that table, while D and trimming were read from the DNA. In this sample the table shows over 6,500 clones, and no singletons are among them. The top ten clones comprise 4.5% to 7% of the sample.

These data are taken from a study of T cells after posttransplantation cyclophosphamide (TCRdb year 2016). With regard to the full study: Using TRB sequencing, the study followed how the T cell repertoire reconstituted after myeloablative bone marrow transplantation in which posttransplantation cyclophosphamide served as GVHD prophylaxis. Because TRA and TRB clonality correlated tightly in about ten samples, the subsequent TCR analyses were limited to TRB only. Public TRB sequences were checked against a database of over 3,600 sequences associated with responses to pathogens, tumor antigens, self-antigens and alloantigens. Samples from some 40 PTCy-treated patients, along with samples from 15 to 20 of their related bone marrow donors, underwent antigen receptor sequencing. Blood from every one of the 30 or so PTCy patients who had 1-year posttransplant specimens underwent TRB sequencing. Up to 3 additional blood samples from 2 to 5.2 years after transplant were also TRB-sequenced in 3 patients, as was pretransplant blood from 4 patients.

Beyond this particular receptor, the publication reports: Donor-recipient similarity was low at 1-2 months but increased during the first year, and donor CD8+ memory clones often dominated later blood repertoires. The TRB repertoires of T cells infiltrating skin or GI tract showed only limited overlap with the TRB repertoires of T cells in blood. Across 45 patients, recipient CMV seropositivity and CMV reactivation were highly associated with TRB clonality; PTCy diversity was similar to CNI/methotrexate controls.

V loses 2 bases, J loses 4 bases, and the germline ends lie 24 bases apart. Reading from cysteine to phenylalanine, the CDR3 counts 18 amino acids. Just the 54-base CDR3 DNA is kept, in frame starting at base 1. CDR1 and CDR2, per the germline V gene (reference sequence), are SGHNT and YYREEE. Sequenced material: PBMCs, taken after allogeneic stem cell transplant with posttransplant cyclophosphamide. The receptor chain draws on TRBV5-4 and TRBJ1-2; a tentative D match to TRBD1 spans 5 bases. The source is a male patient in his late teens or twenties who received an allogeneic stem cell transplant from an unrelated donor, was CMV-positive, and had acute and chronic GVHD. After a transplant, certain T cells may trace back to the graft donor. The CDR3 is CASSFPSAGMGMSYGYTF. The DNA sequence is given as TGTGCCAGCAGCTTCCCCTCGGCAGGGATGGGCATGAGCTATGGCTACACCTTC.